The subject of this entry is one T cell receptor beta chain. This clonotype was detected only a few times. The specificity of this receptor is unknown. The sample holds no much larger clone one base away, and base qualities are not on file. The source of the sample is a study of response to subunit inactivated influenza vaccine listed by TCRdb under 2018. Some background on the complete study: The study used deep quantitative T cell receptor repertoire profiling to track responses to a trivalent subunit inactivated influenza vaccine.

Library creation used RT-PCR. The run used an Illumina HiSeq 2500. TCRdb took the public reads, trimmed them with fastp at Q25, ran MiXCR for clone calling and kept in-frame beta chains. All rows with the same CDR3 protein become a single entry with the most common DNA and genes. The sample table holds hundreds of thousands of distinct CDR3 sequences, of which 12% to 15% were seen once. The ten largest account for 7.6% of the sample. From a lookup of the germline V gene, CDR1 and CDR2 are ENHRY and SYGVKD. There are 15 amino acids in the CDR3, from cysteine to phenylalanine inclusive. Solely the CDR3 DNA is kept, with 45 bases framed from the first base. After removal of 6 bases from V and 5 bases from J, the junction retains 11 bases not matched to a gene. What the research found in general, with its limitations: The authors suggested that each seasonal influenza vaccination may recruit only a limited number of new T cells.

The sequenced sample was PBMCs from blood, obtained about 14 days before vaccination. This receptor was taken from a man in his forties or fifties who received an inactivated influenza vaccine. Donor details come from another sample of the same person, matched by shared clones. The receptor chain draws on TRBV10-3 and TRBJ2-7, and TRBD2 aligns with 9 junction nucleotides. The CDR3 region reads CAIRPRLAEGDEQYF. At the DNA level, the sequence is TGTGCCATCAGGCCAAGACTAGCGGAGGGTGACGAGCAGTACTTC.